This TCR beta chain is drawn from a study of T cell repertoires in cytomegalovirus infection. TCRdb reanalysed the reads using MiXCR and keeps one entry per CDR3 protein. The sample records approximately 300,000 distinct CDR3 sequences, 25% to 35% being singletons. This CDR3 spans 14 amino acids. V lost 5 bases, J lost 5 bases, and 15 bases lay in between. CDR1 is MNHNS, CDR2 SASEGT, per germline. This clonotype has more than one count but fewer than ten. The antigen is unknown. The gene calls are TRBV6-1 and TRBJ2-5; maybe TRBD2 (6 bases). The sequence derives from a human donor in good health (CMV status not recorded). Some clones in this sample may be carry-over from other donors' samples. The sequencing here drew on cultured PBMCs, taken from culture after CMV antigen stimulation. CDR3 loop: CASSRGLRGETQYF. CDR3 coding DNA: TGTGCCAGCAGTAGGGGACTGCGCGGGGAGACCCAGTACTTC.